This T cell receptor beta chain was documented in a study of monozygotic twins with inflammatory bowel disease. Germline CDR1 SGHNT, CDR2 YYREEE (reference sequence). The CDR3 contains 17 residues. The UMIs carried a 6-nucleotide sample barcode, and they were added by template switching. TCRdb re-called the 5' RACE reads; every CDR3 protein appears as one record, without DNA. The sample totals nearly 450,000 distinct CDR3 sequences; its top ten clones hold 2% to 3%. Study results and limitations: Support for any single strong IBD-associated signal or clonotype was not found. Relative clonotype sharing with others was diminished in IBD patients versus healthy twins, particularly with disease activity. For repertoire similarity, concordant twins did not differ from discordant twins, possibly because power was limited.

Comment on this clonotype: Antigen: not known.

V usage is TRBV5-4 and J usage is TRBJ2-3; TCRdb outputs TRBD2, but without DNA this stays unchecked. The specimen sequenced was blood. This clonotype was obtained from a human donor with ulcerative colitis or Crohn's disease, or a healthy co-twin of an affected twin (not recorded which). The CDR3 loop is CASSPSGGASVSDTQYF.